Listed below are T cell receptor beta chains from one sample, sequenced in a study of glioma-infiltrating T cells after dendritic cell vaccination. Profiled with immunoSEQ multiplex PCR; TCRdb holds only in-frame clones, not every one. This table has approximately 82,000 clones, over 85% appearing once. Sequenced here: blood, sampled before dendritic cell vaccination. These receptors all come from a human donor with glioblastoma. The CDR3 runs from the conserved cysteine through the conserved F or W. D genes are given only for firm matches. A row's size may be missing; if present it is once, few, many or a size class.

J: TRBJ1-5
D: NA
size: NA
V: TRBV29-1
CDR3: CSVEGGDNQPQHF
DNA: TGCAGCGTTGAGGGGGGGGACAATCAGCCCCAGCATTTT

J: TRBJ2-3
D: TRBD2
size: NA
V: TRBV4-1
CDR3: CASSQDTGGGTDTQYF
DNA: TGCGCCAGCAGCCAAGATACGGGGGGGGGAACAGATACGCAGTATTTT

J: TRBJ2-3
D: TRBD2
size: NA
V: TRBV28
CDR3: CASSPRTSGRGDTQYF
DNA: TGTGCCAGCAGTCCCCGGACTAGCGGGAGAGGGGATACGCAGTATTTT

J: TRBJ1-4
D: NA
size: NA
V: TRBV6-1
CDR3: CASSEGGTRSEKLFF
DNA: TGTGCCAGCAGTGAAGGTGGGACAAGAAGTGAAAAACTGTTTTTT

J: TRBJ1-2
D: TRBD1
size: NA
V: TRBV4-1
CDR3: CASSQDFASGQGIGYTF
DNA: TGCGCCAGCAGCCAAGATTTCGCATCGGGACAGGGTATAGGCTACACCTTC

J: TRBJ2-7
D: NA
size: NA
V: TRBV7-8
CDR3: CASSPLDRDTTYEQYF
DNA: TGTGCCAGCAGCCCCTTAGACCGGGACACCACCTACGAGCAGTACTTC

J: TRBJ2-7
D: TRBD2
size: few
V: TRBV4-2
CDR3: CASSPQGVLAGVSSYEQYF
DNA: TGTGCCAGCAGCCCACAAGGGGTACTAGCGGGGGTTAGCTCCTACGAGCAGTACTTC

J: TRBJ1-5
D: NA
size: NA
V: TRBV6-1
CDR3: CASSEVPGYNQPQHF
DNA: TGTGCCAGCAGTGAAGTTCCGGGATATAATCAGCCCCAGCATTTT

J: TRBJ2-7
D: NA
size: NA
V: TRBV6-1
CDR3: CAIKGHSYEQYF
DNA: TGTGCCATCAAGGGACACTCCTACGAGCAGTACTTC

J: TRBJ2-7
D: NA
size: NA
V: TRBV5-1
CDR3: CASSLAQVSSYEQYF
DNA: TGCGCCAGCAGCTTGGCCCAGGTAAGCTCCTACGAGCAGTACTTC

J: TRBJ1-5
D: NA
size: NA
V: TRBV6-1
CDR3: CASSEGIWGRINQPQHF
DNA: TGTGCCAGCAGTGAAGGAATTTGGGGCAGGATCAATCAGCCCCAGCATTTT

J: TRBJ2-3
D: NA
size: NA
V: TRBV11-2
CDR3: CASSLELGRTDTQYF
DNA: TGTGCCAGCAGCTTAGAGCTGGGGCGCACAGATACGCAGTATTTT

J: TRBJ2-7
D: NA
size: NA
V: TRBV10-3
CDR3: CAISESQYGQYF
DNA: TGTGCCATCAGTGAGTCACAGTACGGGCAGTACTTC

J: TRBJ1-4
D: TRBD1
size: NA
V: TRBV2
CDR3: CASSEGSRGYEKLFF
DNA: TGTGCCAGCAGTGAGGGGAGCAGGGGGTATGAAAAACTGTTTTTT

J: TRBJ1-4
D: TRBD1
size: NA
V: TRBV7-2
CDR3: CASSAGQGGKLFF
DNA: TGTGCCAGCAGCGCCGGACAGGGGGGAAAACTGTTTTTT

J: TRBJ2-5
D: NA
size: NA
V: TRBV5-1
CDR3: CASSNPTEETQYF
DNA: TGCGCCAGCAGCAACCCGACAGAGGAGACCCAGTACTTC

J: TRBJ2-7
D: TRBD1
size: few
V: TRBV7-2
CDR3: CASSWDRDKQYF
DNA: TGTGCCAGCAGCTGGGACAGGGATAAGCAGTACTTC

J: TRBJ2-3
D: TRBD2
size: NA
V: TRBV19
CDR3: CASSFGGSADTQYF
DNA: TGTGCCAGTAGTTTCGGCGGGAGTGCAGATACGCAGTATTTT

J: TRBJ2-5
D: TRBD2
size: NA
V: TRBV5-1
CDR3: CASSRGEGRQETQYF
DNA: TGCGCCAGCAGTCGGGGGGAGGGACGCCAAGAGACCCAGTACTTC

J: TRBJ2-5
D: TRBD2
size: NA
V: TRBV7-2
CDR3: CASSKVWTSGGRETQYF
DNA: TGTGCCAGCAGCAAAGTTTGGACTAGCGGGGGTCGGGAGACCCAGTACTTC

J: TRBJ2-7
D: NA
size: NA
V: TRBV7-8
CDR3: CASSSRTLYYEQYF
DNA: TGTGCCAGCAGCTCCAGGACTCTCTACTACGAGCAGTACTTC

J: TRBJ1-2
D: TRBD1
size: NA
V: TRBV5-6
CDR3: CASSPGTGASTF
DNA: TGTGCCAGCAGCCCCGGGACAGGTGCCAGCACCTTC

J: TRBJ2-1
D: NA
size: NA
V: TRBV30
CDR3: CAWSVNGRAGREQFF
DNA: TGTGCCTGGAGTGTAAACGGGCGGGCGGGCCGGGAGCAGTTCTTC

J: TRBJ2-1
D: NA
size: once
V: TRBV6-6
CDR3: CASSQNRGLNEQFF
DNA: TGTGCCAGCAGTCAAAACAGGGGACTCAATGAGCAGTTCTTC

J: TRBJ1-1
D: NA
size: NA
V: TRBV5-1
CDR3: CASSPEAGPNTEAFF
DNA: TGCGCCAGCAGCCCGGAGGCGGGACCGAACACTGAAGCTTTCTTT

J: TRBJ1-4
D: NA
size: NA
V: TRBV7-9
CDR3: CASSFRGTNEKLFF
DNA: TGTGCCAGCAGCTTCAGGGGAACTAATGAAAAACTGTTTTTT

J: TRBJ1-1
D: TRBD1
size: once
V: TRBV10-3
CDR3: CAISRGLGTERRSTEAFF
DNA: TGTGCCATCAGTAGGGGACTCGGGACAGAACGACGAAGCACTGAAGCTTTCTTT

J: TRBJ2-5
D: TRBD2
size: NA
V: TRBV7-9
CDR3: CASSLVLAGGQETQYF
DNA: TGTGCCAGCAGCTTAGTTTTAGCGGGGGGCCAAGAGACCCAGTACTTC